The 21 T cell receptor beta chains presented below share a single source sample, sequenced in a study of cytotoxic CD8 clonotypes in ibrutinib-treated CLL. Assay: immunoSEQ multiplex PCR; the TCRdb copy retains only in-frame clones and omits some. Here the sample spans roughly 220,000 clones, roughly three quarters being singletons. The specimen comprised PBMCs, sampled after 12 months of ibrutinib treatment. The source of these receptors is a human donor with chronic lymphocytic leukemia.

The V gene is TRBV11-2, the J gene TRBJ2-7; D not resolved. Germline assignment: CDR1 SGHAT and CDR2 FQNNGV. The CDR3 is 13 amino acids. V lost 5 bases and J 6 bases, leaving 14 bases between the germline ends. CDR3 loop: CASSTLRVLEQYF. In DNA form, the CDR3 reads TGTGCCAGCAGCACCCTAAGGGTCCTCGAGCAGTACTTC.

The V gene is TRBV29-1, the J gene TRBJ2-7, with D uncertain. Trimming cost V 3 bases and J 9 bases, with 15 bases left between them. The CDR3 loop spans 12 amino acids. From germline, CDR1 is SQVTM and CDR2 ANQGSEA. The CDR3 DNA reads as TGCAGCGTTGAGGAACAGTCACGCGGGCAGTACTTC. Translated: CSVEEQSRGQYF.

The V and J genes are TRBV5-5 and TRBJ1-5; 9 bases agree with TRBD1. Trimming cost V 4 bases and J 2 bases; bases outside gene matches: 7. The CDR3 has 16 amino acids. CDR1 and CDR2 (germline): SGHKS, YYEKEE (reference sequence). The DNA of the CDR3 is TGTGCCAGCAGCAAGACAGGGGGACGTGGCAATCAGCCCCAGCATTTT. As protein: CASSKTGGRGNQPQHF. Full variable domain (outside the CDR3, taken from reference TRBV5-5 and TRBJ1-5): DAGVTQSPTHLIKTRGQQVTLRCSPISGHKSVSWYQQVLGQGPQFIFQYYEKEERGRGNFPDRFSARQFPNYSSELNVNALLLGDSALYLCASSKTGGRGNQPQHFGDGTRLSIL.

Here the CDR3 reads CASSSQVSYEQYF. Written as DNA, the CDR3 is TGTGCCAGCAGCTCTCAGGTATCCTACGAGCAGTACTTC. The chain is built from TRBV7-9 and TRBJ2-7, with no clear D. This CDR3 spans 13 amino acids. Trimming shortened V by 4 bases and J by 1 base, and 8 bases separated the two germline ends. Germline assignment: CDR1 SEHNR and CDR2 FQNEAQ (reference sequence).

The rearrangement uses TRBV11-2 and TRBJ2-7; 12 bases align to TRBD1. V dropped 4 bases and J dropped 3; count of bases not matched to a gene: 10. CDR1 is SGHAT and CDR2 is FQNNGV in the germline V gene. CDR3 length: 17 residues. CDR3 sequence (DNA): TGTGCCAGCAGCTCCCCCGGTGGGACAGGGGGCTTCTACGAGCAGTACTTC. Its translation: CASSSPGGTGGFYEQYF.

The chain has TRBV30 and TRBJ1-2; unclear D gene. CDR1 GTSNPN and CDR2 SVGIG come from the germline V gene (reference sequence). Trimming took 4 bases from V and 1 from J, leaving 10 bases between them. The CDR3 sequence is 13 residues long. The CDR3 nucleotides are TGTGCCTGGACAGCAGCCGTTAACTATGGCTACACCTTC. Its translation: CAWTAAVNYGYTF.

The CDR3 region has the DNA TGTGCCAGCAGCCCCACTCCCGGGGCCAACGTCCTGACTTTC. Its translation: CASSPTPGANVLTF. The rearrangement links TRBV9 to TRBJ2-6; no firm D call. Per germline, CDR1 SGDLS and CDR2 YYNGEE. The V end was cut by 4 bases, the J end by 4 bases, with 9 bases between. There are 14 residues in the CDR3.

This clone has a single count. The V call is TRBV2, the J call TRBJ1-1; D is possibly TRBD1 (6 bases). The CDR3 runs 14 residues. Germline V gives CDR1 SNHLY, CDR2 FYNNEI. V gave up 4 bases and J gave up 5 bases, with 14 bases separating them. CDR3 sequence reads: CASSADGGRTEAFF. In DNA, the CDR3 is TGTGCCAGCAGTGCGGACGGGGGGCGGACTGAAGCTTTCTTT.

This clone appeared a few times. The CDR3 spells CASTGARSNQPQHF. CDR3 coding DNA: TGTGCCAGCACGGGGGCGCGTAGCAATCAGCCCCAGCATTTT. The chain joins TRBV7-2 to TRBJ1-5; perhaps TRBD1 as D (6 bases). CDR1 is SGHTA and CDR2 is FQGNSA in the germline V gene. V was pared by 7 bases and J by 0 bases, with 10 bases between. CDR3 length: 14 residues.

The rearrangement links TRBV4-1 to TRBJ1-2; 9 nucleotides match TRBD1. Germline V gene data show CDR1 as MGHRA and CDR2 as YSYEKL. With V trimmed by 3 bases and J by 5 bases, 7 bases remained unmatched. The CDR3 extends over 15 amino acids. In DNA form, the CDR3 reads TGCGCCAGCAGCCAGTCTGGACAGGGGAGTTATGGCTACACCTTC. Protein product: CASSQSGQGSYGYTF.

This chain links TRBV7-3 with TRBJ2-1, with 11 bases that match TRBD2. The CDR3 has 17 residues. The J segment lost 0 bases and the V segment lost 5 bases, leaving 6 bases of the junction unmatched. Germline V gene data show CDR1 as SGHTA and CDR2 as FQGTGA. This chain's CDR3 is CASSPLAGGSSYNEQFF. In nucleotides, the CDR3 is TGTGCCAGCAGCCCTTTAGCGGGAGGGAGCTCCTACAATGAGCAGTTCTTC.

V and J are TRBV19 and TRBJ1-1; the D is unclear. Trimming removed 5 bases from V and 7 bases from J, with 11 bases in between. Germline assignment: CDR1 LNHDA and CDR2 SQIVND (reference sequence). The CDR3 is 12 amino acids. The CDR3 spells CASSPQEGEAFF. The CDR3, as DNA: TGTGCCAGTAGTCCTCAGGAGGGTGAAGCTTTCTTT.

This clone was recorded once. This chain joins TRBV6-1 and TRBJ1-4, with D possibly being TRBD1 (5 bases). Germline V gene sequence: CDR1 MNHNS, CDR2 SASEGT. Trimming shortened V by 6 bases and J by 5 bases, and 13 bases separated the two germline ends. The CDR3 length is 14 residues. CDR3 residues: CASRLTGSNEKLFF. CDR3 DNA sequence: TGTGCCAGCAGATTAACAGGATCCAATGAAAAACTGTTTTTT.

The chain carries TRBV2 and TRBJ2-3; no firm D call. Germline CDR1 is SNHLY and CDR2 is FYNNEI. The CDR3 covers 13 residues. V was clipped by 5 bases and J by 2 bases, with 8 bases between them. The CDR3 nucleotides read TGTGCCAGCAGTCCTCCCTTCACAGATACGCAGTATTTT. This codes for CASSPPFTDTQYF.

This clone was counted between two and nine times. The rearrangement joins TRBV4-3 to TRBJ2-2; 12 bases fit TRBD2. J gave up 4 bases and V 6 bases, and 3 bases lay outside the gene matches. Germline CDR1 reads LGHNA; CDR2 reads YSLEER. The CDR3 has 15 residues. CDR3 coding DNA: TGCGCCAGCAGGTCTAGCGGGAGGGGCACCGGGGAGCTGTTTTTT. This codes for CASRSSGRGTGELFF.

The chain carries TRBV27 and TRBJ2-1, with D unclear. From germline, CDR1 is MNHEY and CDR2 SMNVEV (reference sequence). V was pared by 3 bases and J by 4 bases, with 4 bases between. The CDR3 totals 12 residues. In DNA form, the CDR3 reads TGTGCCAGCAGTTTTCCGTACAATGAGCAGTTCTTC. This codes for CASSFPYNEQFF.

The genes are TRBV27 and TRBJ2-6; D unclear. In germline, CDR1 is MNHEY, CDR2 SMNVEV (reference sequence). The CDR3 is 16 amino acids. V was clipped by 3 bases and J by 3 bases, with 12 bases between them. As DNA, the CDR3 is TGTGCCAGCAGTTTTTTTAAGGGCGATGGGGCCAACGTCCTGACTTTC. This encodes CASSFFKGDGANVLTF.

The chain carries TRBV5-8 and TRBJ1-2; D is perhaps TRBD1 (6 bases). Germline V gene data show CDR1 as SGHTS and CDR2 as YDEGEE. This CDR3 contains 15 residues. V shed 4 bases and J shed 5 bases, with 18 bases lying between them. CDR3 in DNA: TGTGCCAGCAGCCCGAGGGGGGGTGGAGCGTATGGCTACACCTTC. Residues: CASSPRGGGAYGYTF.

The rearrangement uses TRBV19 and TRBJ1-5; D uncertain. The V end lost 2 bases, the J end lost 0 bases, and 8 bases lay between the germline ends. Germline values: CDR1 LNHDA, CDR2 SQIVND (reference sequence). The CDR3 runs to 15 residues. CDR3 DNA: TGTGCCAGTAGTATAACACCGTATAGCAATCAGCCCCAGCATTTT. It is translated as CASSITPYSNQPQHF.

The rearrangement uses TRBV7-2 and TRBJ2-5; no firm D call. The germline V gene encodes CDR1 SGHTA and CDR2 FQGNSA. Trimming removed 2 bases at V and 4 bases at J, with 2 bases between. There are 11 residues in the CDR3. The CDR3 bases are TGTGCCAGCAGCTTATCAGAGACCCAGTACTTC. This sequence encodes CASSLSETQYF.

The CDR3 is CASSLDSAGQIDNEQFF. CDR3 bases: TGTGCCAGCAGCTTGGATTCCGCGGGACAGATAGACAATGAGCAGTTCTTC. V and J are TRBV5-6 and TRBJ2-1, with D maybe TRBD1 (7 bases). The V end lost 0 bases, the J end lost 5 bases, and 18 bases lay between the germline ends. The CDR3 totals 17 residues. Germline V lookup: CDR1 SGHDT, CDR2 YYEEEE.